This TCR beta chain derives from a study of blood T cells in healthy people across ages. General study points: Age showed a roughly linear inverse relationship with TCR beta diversity per million T cells.

With a J-beta primer mix and a sample-barcoded 5' primer, a second PCR ran about 7 to 12 cycles. TCRdb analysed the 5' RACE reads with MiXCR anew, one entry per CDR3 protein. The data show 1.6 million or so distinct CDR3 sequences, about 31% seen once. This clonotype appeared a single time. Its target is not known. In germline, CDR1 is MNHNS, CDR2 SASEGT. Trimming took 2 bases from V and 0 from J, leaving 14 bases between them. The CDR3 consists of 17 residues. Source material: blood. This clonotype was sampled from a woman in her thirties in good health. The chain couples TRBV6-1 to TRBJ1-5; the D is unclear. The CDR3 loop reads CASSETLDTNSNQPQHF. The CDR3 bases are TGTGCCAGCAGTGAAACATTAGACACAAATAGCAATCAGCCCCAGCATTTT.